The T cell receptor beta chain described here comes from a study of blood T cell repertoires in COVID-19. Looking at the study overall: From T cells, B-cell-depleted T cells, or PBMCs came the material, which was cDNA or gDNA.

In the authors' workflow: Amplification with reference gene primers provided the estimates of nucleated cell counts. Here immunoSEQ multiplex PCR was the method, and the copy in TCRdb shows in-frame clones only, minus some. From that table come the V and J calls and clone size; the DNA was used to work out D and trimming. The sample holds roughly 160,000 clones, roughly 85% seen once. Germline CDR1 reads SGHNT; CDR2 reads YYREEE (reference sequence). Trimming left V 4 bases short and J 8 bases short, with 12 bases between. This CDR3 contains 13 residues. Source material: peripheral blood. This sequence originates from a man in his forties with acute or convalescent COVID-19. This chain uses TRBV5-4 with TRBJ1-4; D is perhaps TRBD1 (5 bases). In DNA, the CDR3 is TGTGCCAGCAGCATAAGGGGAGGGGAAAAACTGTTTTTT. This sequence encodes CASSIRGGEKLFF.